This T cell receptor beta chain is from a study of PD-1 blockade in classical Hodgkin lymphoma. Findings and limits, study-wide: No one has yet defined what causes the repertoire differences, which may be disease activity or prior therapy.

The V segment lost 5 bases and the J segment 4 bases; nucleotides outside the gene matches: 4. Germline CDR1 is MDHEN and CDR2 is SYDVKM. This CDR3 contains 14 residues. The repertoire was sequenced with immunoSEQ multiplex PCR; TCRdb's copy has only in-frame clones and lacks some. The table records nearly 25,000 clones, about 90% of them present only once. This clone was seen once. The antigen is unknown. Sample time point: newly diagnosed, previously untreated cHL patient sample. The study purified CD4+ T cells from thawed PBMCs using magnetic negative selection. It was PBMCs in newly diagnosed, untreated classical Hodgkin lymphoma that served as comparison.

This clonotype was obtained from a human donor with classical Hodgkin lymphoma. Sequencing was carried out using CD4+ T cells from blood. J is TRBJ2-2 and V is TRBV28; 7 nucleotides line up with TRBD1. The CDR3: CASSGDRATGELFF. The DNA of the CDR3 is TGTGCCAGCAGTGGTGACAGGGCCACCGGGGAGCTGTTTTTT.